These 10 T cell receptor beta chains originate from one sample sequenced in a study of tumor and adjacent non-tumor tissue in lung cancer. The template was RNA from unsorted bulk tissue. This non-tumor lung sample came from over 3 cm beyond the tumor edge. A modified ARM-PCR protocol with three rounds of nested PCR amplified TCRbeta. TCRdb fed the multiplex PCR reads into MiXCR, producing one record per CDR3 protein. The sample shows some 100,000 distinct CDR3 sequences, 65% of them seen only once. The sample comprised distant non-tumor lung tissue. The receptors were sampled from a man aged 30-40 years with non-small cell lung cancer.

The CDR3 DNA reads as TGTGCCAGCAGCCTGCGATCCGATGAGCAGTTCTTC. Amino acids: CASSLRSDEQFF. V and J are TRBV12-3 or TRBV12-4 and TRBJ2-1; D remains ambiguous. The CDR3 covers 12 residues. V dropped 6 bases and J dropped 8 bases, with 11 bases sitting between them.

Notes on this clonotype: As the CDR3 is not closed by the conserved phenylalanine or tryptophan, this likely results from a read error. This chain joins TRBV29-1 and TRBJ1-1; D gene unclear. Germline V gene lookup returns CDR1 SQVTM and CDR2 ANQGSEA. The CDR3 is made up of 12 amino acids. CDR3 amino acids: CSVKDLNTEAFS. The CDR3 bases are TGCAGCGTTAAGGATTTGAACACTGAGGCTTTCTCT.

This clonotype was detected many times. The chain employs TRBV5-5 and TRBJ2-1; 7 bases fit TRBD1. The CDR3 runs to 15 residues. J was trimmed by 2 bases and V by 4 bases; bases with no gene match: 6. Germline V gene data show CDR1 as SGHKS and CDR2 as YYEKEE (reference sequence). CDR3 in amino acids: CASSPRDRTYNEQFF. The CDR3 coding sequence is TGTGCCAGCAGCCCACGGGACAGAACCTACAATGAGCAGTTCTTC.

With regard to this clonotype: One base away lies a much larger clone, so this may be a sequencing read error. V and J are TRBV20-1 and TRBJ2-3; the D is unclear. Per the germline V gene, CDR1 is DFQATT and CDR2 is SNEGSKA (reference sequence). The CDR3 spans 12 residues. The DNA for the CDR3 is TGCAGCTCTTTTCGTGACACAGATACGCAGTATTTT. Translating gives CSSFRDTDTQYF.

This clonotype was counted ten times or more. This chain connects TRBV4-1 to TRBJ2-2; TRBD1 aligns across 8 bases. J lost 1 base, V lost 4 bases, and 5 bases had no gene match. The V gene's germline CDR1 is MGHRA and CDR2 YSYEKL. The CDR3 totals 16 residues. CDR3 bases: TGCGCCAGCAGCCGAACAGGGGGTGGGAACACCGGGGAGCTGTTTTTT. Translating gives CASSRTGGGNTGELFF.

CDR3 region: CASGLGLHNTGELFF. The CDR3 bases are TGTGCCAGCGGCCTAGGACTACATAACACCGGGGAGCTGTTTTTT. The chain has TRBV11-2 and TRBJ2-2; D is perhaps TRBD2 (6 bases). Germline lookup yields CDR1 SGHAT and CDR2 FQNNGV. V lost 8 bases to trimming and J lost 2 bases, with 15 bases between them. This CDR3 has 15 amino acids.

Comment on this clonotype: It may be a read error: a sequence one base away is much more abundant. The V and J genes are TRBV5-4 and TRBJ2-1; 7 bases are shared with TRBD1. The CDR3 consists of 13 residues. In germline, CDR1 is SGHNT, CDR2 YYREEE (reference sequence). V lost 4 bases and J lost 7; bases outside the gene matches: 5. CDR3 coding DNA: TGTGCCAGCAGCCGGGACAGTAATAATGAGCAGTTCTTC. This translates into CASSRDSNNEQFF. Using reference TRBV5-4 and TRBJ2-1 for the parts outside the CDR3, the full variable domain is ETGVTQSPTHLIKTRGQQVTLRCSSQSGHNTVSWYQQALGQGPQFIFQYYREEENGRGNFPPRFSGLQFPNYSSELNVNALELDDSALYLCASSRDSNNEQFFGPGTRLTVL.

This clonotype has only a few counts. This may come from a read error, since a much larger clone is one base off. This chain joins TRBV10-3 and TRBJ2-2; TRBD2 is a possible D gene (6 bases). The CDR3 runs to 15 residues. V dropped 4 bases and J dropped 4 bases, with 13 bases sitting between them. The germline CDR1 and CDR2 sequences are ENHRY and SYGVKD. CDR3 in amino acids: CAISVLEGGTGELFF. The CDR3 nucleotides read TGTGCCATCAGTGTGCTGGAGGGTGGCACCGGGGAGCTGTTTTTT.

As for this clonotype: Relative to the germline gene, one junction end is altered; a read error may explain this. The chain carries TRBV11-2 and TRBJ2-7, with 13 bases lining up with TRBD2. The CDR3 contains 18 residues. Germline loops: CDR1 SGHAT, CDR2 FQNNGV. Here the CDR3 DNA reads TGTGCGAGCAACTTAGCCCAAGAAGGGACTAGCGGGGTCTACGAGCAGTACTTC. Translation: CASNLAQEGTSGVYEQYF.

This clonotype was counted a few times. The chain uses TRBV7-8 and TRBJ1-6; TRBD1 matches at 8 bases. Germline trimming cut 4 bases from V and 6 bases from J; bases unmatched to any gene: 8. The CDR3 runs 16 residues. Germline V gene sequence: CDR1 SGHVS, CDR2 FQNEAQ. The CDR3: CASSSYQGAGNSPLHF. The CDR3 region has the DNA TGTGCCAGCAGCTCCTATCAGGGGGCTGGTAATTCACCCCTCCACTTT.